Listed below are T cell receptor beta chains from one sample, sequenced in a study of cytomegalovirus exposure and HLA in healthy donors. The repertoire was sequenced with immunoSEQ multiplex PCR; TCRdb's copy has only in-frame clones and lacks some. The sample yields 100,000 to 150,000 clones, around 74% seen once. Sequencing was performed on PBMCs. These receptors were taken from a woman between 50 and 59 years old in good health and CMV-seropositive. Each CDR3 is given with its conserved first and last residue. A D gene is named only where the DNA matches it firmly. Rows give clone size only sometimes, using once, few, many, or a class for an expanded clone.

clone_size j_call v_call d_call cdr3_nt cdr3_aa
- TRBJ2-1 TRBV11-2 - TGTGCCAGCAGCTTAGGGCCCAGGGGCAAGTTCTTC CASSLGPRGKFF
once TRBJ2-1 TRBV9 - TGTGCCAGCAGCGTTACCTCGGGGGGCTTTTACAATGAGCAGTTCTTC CASSVTSGGFYNEQFF
- TRBJ2-3 TRBV18 TRBD1 TGTGCCAGCTCATCGGGACAGGCTACAGATACGCAGTATTTT CASSSGQATDTQYF
- TRBJ2-1 TRBV5-4 - TGTGCCAGCAGCTTGTCTCAGGGGTCCTACAATGAGCAGTTCTTC CASSLSQGSYNEQFF
few TRBJ1-2 TRBV5-1 TRBD1 TGCGCCAGCAGCGCCAGGGGGCAGGCTAACTATGGCTACACCTTC CASSARGQANYGYTF
- TRBJ2-6 TRBV5-8 - TGTGCCAGCAGCCCCTCGCGGGGGGCCAACGTCCTGACTTTC CASSPSRGANVLTF
- TRBJ1-5 TRBV2 - TGTGCCAGCAGTGGATCGACATTCCGACCCGATCAGCCCCAGCATTTT CASSGSTFRPDQPQHF
few TRBJ2-3 TRBV12-5 - TGTGCTAGTGGTTTGAGACCGGGGAGCACAGATACGCAGTATTTT CASGLRPGSTDTQYF
- TRBJ2-3 TRBV7-9 - TGTGCCAGCAGCTTAGGGCTTTCCAGGGATACGCAGTATTTT CASSLGLSRDTQYF
- TRBJ2-1 TRBV9 TRBD2 TGTGCCAGCAGCGTAGCCATTAGCGGGGGGGGGAATGAGCAGTTCTTC CASSVAISGGGNEQFF
- TRBJ1-1 TRBV11-3 TRBD1 TGTGCCAGCAGCGAGACAGGGGACGAAGCTTTCTTT CASSETGDEAFF
- TRBJ2-3 TRBV7-2 TRBD2 TGTGCCAGCAGCTTAAAAACTAGCGGGGGGGCCAGTCGGGATACGCAGTATTTT CASSLKTSGGASRDTQYF
- TRBJ1-2 TRBV6-5 - TGTGCCAGCAGTTCCTCGATTAGTGGGTCAGGCGGCTACACCTTC CASSSSISGSGGYTF
- TRBJ2-5 TRBV18 TRBD2 TGTGCCAGCTCACCCGGACTAGATGAGACCCAGTACTTC CASSPGLDETQYF
- TRBJ1-4 TRBV18 TRBD1 TGTGCCAGCTCAACATCCGGGACAGCTGAAAAACTGTTTTTT CASSTSGTAEKLFF
- TRBJ1-1 TRBV18 - TGTGCCAGCTCACCATCTACAGCACGATACACTGAAGCTTTCTTT CASSPSTARYTEAFF
- TRBJ2-2 TRBV9 - TGTGCCAGCAGCGTTCGCAGGGGAGGGACCGGGGAGCTGTTTTTT CASSVRRGGTGELFF
few TRBJ1-3 TRBV7-2 - TGTGCCAGCAGCTTATTCCGACTAATGCCTGGAAACACCATATATTTT CASSLFRLMPGNTIYF
few TRBJ1-6 TRBV11-2 TRBD1 TGTGCCAGCAGCTCCGGGCAGGGGGCGGATTCACCCCTCCACTTT CASSSGQGADSPLHF
once TRBJ1-2 TRBV19 TRBD1 TGTGCCAGTAGTACGGACAGGCCGCTCTATGGCTACACCTTC CASSTDRPLYGYTF
- TRBJ2-1 TRBV2 - TGTGCCAGCAATCCAACTACCTCCTACAATGAGCAGTTCTTC CASNPTTSYNEQFF
- TRBJ1-6 TRBV4-3 TRBD1 TGCGCCAGCAGCCAAATGGTGGGGACAGCGGAAAATTCACCCCTCCACTTT CASSQMVGTAENSPLHF
- TRBJ2-3 TRBV6-6 TRBD2 TGTGCCAGCAGCTCGCGGGGGACCACAGATACGCAGTATTTT CASSSRGTTDTQYF
- TRBJ2-3 TRBV4-1 - TGCGCCAGCAGCCAACGGACAGTCACAGATACGCAGTATTTT CASSQRTVTDTQYF
- TRBJ1-2 TRBV7-9 - TGTGCCAGCAGCACAATACAGGGCCCCTATGGCTACACCTTC CASSTIQGPYGYTF
- TRBJ2-1 TRBV29-1 - TGCAGCGTTGATAGCAGGGGCGGCAATGAGCAGTTCTTC CSVDSRGGNEQFF
few TRBJ2-1 TRBV4-3 - TGCGCCAGCAGCCGCCAATACCGGGGAGTCCATGAGCAGTTCTTC CASSRQYRGVHEQFF
- TRBJ1-4 TRBV6-6 - TGTGCCAGCAGTTACACGGACAGTGGGCCGATTTTT CASSYTDSGPIF
- TRBJ1-2 TRBV27 TRBD1 TGTGCCAGCAGTTTATCGACCGGACAGGGACGGAAGAATGGCTACACCTTC CASSLSTGQGRKNGYTF
- TRBJ2-1 TRBV7-2 - TGTGCCAGCAGCTTAGGGCCCATCTCCTACAATGAGCAGTTCTTC CASSLGPISYNEQFF
few TRBJ2-5 TRBV15 - TGTGCCACCAGCAGAGATGGGCTGGTGGCAGGGCGTTTCCAAGAGACCCAGTACTTC CATSRDGLVAGRFQETQYF
- TRBJ2-7 TRBV5-6 - TGTGCCAGCAGCTTGGTTGGGAGCTACGAGCAGTACTTC CASSLVGSYEQYF
- TRBJ1-3 TRBV19 - TGTGCCAGTAACCCCGCCTCGAGCTCTGGAAACACCATATATTTT CASNPASSSGNTIYF
- TRBJ2-3 TRBV27 - TGTGCCAGCAGTTCCCCCCCGAGACACAGCACAGATACGCAGTATTTT CASSSPPRHSTDTQYF
- TRBJ1-6 TRBV7-9 - TGTGCCAGCAGCGCGCAAGATAATTCACCCCTCCACTTT CASSAQDNSPLHF
few TRBJ2-5 TRBV15 TRBD2 TGTGCCACCAGCAGAGATTTGGCCAGCGGGGGGCCCTCGAGCCAGTACTTC CATSRDLASGGPSSQYF
once TRBJ2-7 TRBV19 - TGTGCCAGTAGCCAGACAGGCTTAGGGACCTACGAGCAGTACTTC CASSQTGLGTYEQYF
- TRBJ1-1 TRBV19 - TGTGCCAGTAGTCGCGGGGGCTCGGTAAACACTGAAGCTTTCTTT CASSRGGSVNTEAFF
- TRBJ2-7 TRBV11-2 - TGTGCCAGCAGGTCCAAGAGTCCGTCCTACGAGCAGTACTTC CASRSKSPSYEQYF
- TRBJ1-4 TRBV28 TRBD1 TGTGCCAGCAGAGACAGGGGGCCTGAAAAACTGTTTTTT CASRDRGPEKLFF
- TRBJ1-2 TRBV2 - TGTGCCAGCAGTGCCCTATATGGCTACACCTTC CASSALYGYTF
once TRBJ1-5 TRBV6-4 TRBD1 TGTGCCAGCAGTATGACCGGGACAGGGGGCCAGCCCCAGCATTTT CASSMTGTGGQPQHF